Sequencing of this T cell receptor beta chain was carried out in a study of beta chain features in type 1 diabetes. Overall study: Patients looked much like healthy donors when it came to age, gender and cell yields.

This CDR3 comprises 14 residues. V was shortened by 2 bases and J by 4 bases, with 11 bases between the two germline ends. In germline, CDR1 is SNHLY, CDR2 FYNNEI. The authors reverse transcribed all of the isolated RNA, so sequencing captured expressed TCRB transcripts. Libraries were prepared by immunoSEQ multiplex PCR; TCRdb keeps only in-frame clonotypes and omits some of them. The table lists about 290,000 clones, under 8.5% of them singletons. With regard to this clone: The antigen is not known.

Study-level points and caveats: Highly expressing activated T cells could be over-counted with a cDNA template.

Sequenced input: central memory CD4+ T cells from blood. The TCR was taken from a woman between 18 and 29 years old in good health. The chain employs TRBV2 and TRBJ1-1; possible D gene TRBD1, 5 bases. This CDR3 is CASSEQGFGTEAFF. CDR3 coding DNA: TGTGCCAGCAGTGAACAGGGTTTCGGCACTGAAGCTTTCTTT. Drawing the rest from reference TRBV2 and TRBJ1-1, the complete variable domain is EPEVTQTPSHQVTQMGQEVILRCVPISNHLYFYWYRQILGQKVEFLVSFYNNEISEKSEIFDDQFSVERPDGSNFTLKIRSTKLEDSAMYFCASSEQGFGTEAFFGQGTRLTVV.